Presented here are 4 T cell receptor beta chains from one specimen sequenced in a study of blood T cell repertoires in COVID-19. The protocol was immunoSEQ multiplex PCR, while the TCRdb copy is restricted to in-frame clones and leaves out a portion. The sample gives about 210,000 clones, roughly 77% of which show up once; approximately 8.7% is in the top ten. Sequencing used PBMCs or T cells enriched from blood (not recorded which). The receptors come from a man aged 35 to 55 who had recovered from COVID-19.

The genes are TRBV4-1 and TRBJ1-5, with TRBD1 matching over 7 bases. CDR1 is MGHRA and CDR2 is YSYEKL in the germline V gene. V dropped 4 bases and J dropped 5; count of bases not matched to a gene: 5. The CDR3 is 14 residues long. The CDR3 loop is CASSPDRDYQPQHF. CDR3 bases: TGCGCCAGCAGCCCTGACAGGGATTATCAGCCCCAGCATTTT.

V is TRBV30 and J is TRBJ1-1, with a weak D call TRBD1 (5 bases). CDR1 and CDR2 (germline): GTSNPN, SVGIG (reference sequence). The CDR3 is made up of 13 amino acids. V gave up 0 bases and J gave up 4 bases, with 9 bases separating them. CDR3 region: CAWSVGRGTEAFF. The DNA of the CDR3 is TGTGCCTGGAGTGTGGGGAGGGGCACTGAAGCTTTCTTT.

The chain couples TRBV7-6 to TRBJ2-3, with 8 bases fitting TRBD1. This CDR3 comprises 14 residues. V lost 5 bases to trimming and J lost 4 bases; unmatched junction nucleotides: 5. Germline assignment: CDR1 SGHVS and CDR2 FNYEAQ. The CDR3 region is CASSNPGGADTQYF. The CDR3 DNA reads as TGTGCCAGCAGCAACCCAGGGGGCGCAGATACGCAGTATTTT.

The V call is TRBV3-1 (or the pseudogene TRBV3-2), the J call TRBJ2-7, with D possibly being TRBD1 (5 bases). The CDR3 contains 13 residues. With 4 bases removed from V and 2 bases from J, the gap between germline ends came to 9 bases. Germline lookup yields CDR1 LGHDT and CDR2 YNNKEL (reference sequence). The CDR3 spells CASSPSTAYEQYF. The CDR3 DNA sequence: TGTGCCAGCAGCCCTTCGACAGCCTACGAGCAGTACTTC.